This TCR beta chain was documented in a study of T cells after yellow fever vaccination. Overall study context: Preparation used SMART-Seq v4 Ultra Low Input for the low-cell-number fractions. General study findings and limits: Just a small share of clonotypes turned up in the CD4 compartment as well as the CD8 compartment.

Synthesis of TCR cDNA relied on 5'RACE template switching, which attached a universal primer site and UMIs. A single record per CDR3 protein comes from TCRdb applying MiXCR to the 5' RACE reads. The sample holds about 140,000 distinct CDR3 sequences, 5% to 8% seen once. This clonotype has a count of ten or more. Antigen specificity is unknown. CDR3 length equals 15 residues. V lost 4 bases to trimming and J lost 6 bases; unmatched junction nucleotides: 10. The germline V gene encodes CDR1 SGHDT and CDR2 YYEEEE. The clonotype originates from a man aged 30-40 years who received the YFV17D yellow fever vaccine. Sequences were derived from CD4+ T cells sorted from PBMCs, sampled 10 days after the yellow fever booster vaccination. V usage is TRBV5-6 and J usage is TRBJ2-1, with TRBD1 identical over 7 bases. The CDR3: CASSLPGTVVNEQFF. The CDR3 DNA reads as TGTGCCAGCAGCCTACCCGGGACAGTGGTCAATGAGCAGTTCTTC.